The clone carrying this T cell receptor (beta chain) was observed a few times. The antigen is undetermined. Nominally healthy donors provided the samples, though records likely missed some immune exposures. The CDR3 consists of 15 residues. Germline CDR1 and CDR2: LGHNA and YNFKEQ. The trim removed 0 bases at V and 6 bases at J, leaving 2 bases unmatched. The study ran its PCR with 60 Vbeta and 13 Jbeta primers. Here immunoSEQ multiplex PCR was the method, and the copy in TCRdb shows in-frame clones only, minus some. The table records roughly 130,000 clones, roughly 82% of them present only once. These data come from a study of cytomegalovirus exposure and HLA in healthy donors. Study findings and constraints: Cytomegalovirus association was listed for roughly 160 TCR beta chains. In a later analysis, TCR association rates varied by HLA locus: DRB1 most, HLA-C fewest.

This TCR derives from a boy between 10 and 17 years old in good health and CMV-seronegative. The chain combines TRBV4-2 with TRBJ2-1, with 10 bases that match TRBD2. Sample: PBMCs. CDR3 amino acids: CASSQDPSGSNEQFF. The CDR3 nucleotides read TGTGCCAGCAGCCAAGATCCTAGCGGGAGCAATGAGCAGTTCTTC.